This is a list of T cell receptor beta chains from one sample in a study of blood T cells in healthy people across ages. TCRdb redid the calling of the 5' RACE reads with MiXCR, one entry per CDR3 protein. Of about 1.7 million distinct CDR3 sequences in the sample, under 30% were seen once. Sequencing was carried out using blood. The receptors shown here come from a woman aged 25 to 39 in good health. Both conserved end residues are part of each CDR3. D genes are given only for firm matches. The size field is filled for only some rows; it gives once, few, many or a size class.

TRBV12-3/TRBV12-4	-	few	TRBJ1-5	13	CASSLTANRPQHF	TGTGCCAGCAGTTTGACAGCGAATCGGCCCCAGCATTTT
TRBV29-1	-	-	TRBJ2-2	11	CSVVVTGELFF	TGCAGCGTCGTGGTCACCGGGGAGCTGTTTTTT
TRBV7-7	TRBD2	-	TRBJ2-1	13	CASSISGNNEQFF	TGTGCCAGCAGCATTAGCGGGAACAATGAGCAGTTCTTC
TRBV5-1	-	few	TRBJ1-2	17	CASSPLGGAGLRSGYTF	TGCGCCAGCAGCCCCCTCGGGGGTGCGGGCCTTCGCAGTGGCTACACCTTC
TRBV29-1	TRBD2	-	TRBJ2-3	14	CSLGPGLATDTQYF	TGCAGCCTTGGTCCGGGACTAGCCACAGATACGCAGTATTTT
TRBV4-3	-	many	TRBJ2-3	13	CASSQDRWDTQYF	TGCGCCAGCAGCCAAGATCGTTGGGATACGCAGTATTTT
TRBV9	-	-	TRBJ2-7	13	CASSGAYSYEQYF	TGTGCCAGCAGCGGAGCCTATTCCTACGAGCAGTACTTC
TRBV5-1	TRBD2	few	TRBJ2-1	15	CASSSSSGGASEQFF	TGCGCCAGCAGCTCCTCTAGCGGGGGGGCAAGTGAGCAGTTCTTC
TRBV14	-	-	TRBJ2-1	17	CASSQGPGTPRRNEQFF	TGTGCCAGCAGCCAAGGACCCGGGACACCGAGGAGGAATGAGCAGTTCTTC
TRBV10-3	-	few	TRBJ2-7	15	CAISEFGKGLGEQYF	TGTGCCATCAGTGAGTTTGGTAAAGGGCTGGGCGAGCAGTACTTC
TRBV12-3/TRBV12-4	-	many	TRBJ2-5	13	CASIGAAKETQYF	TGTGCCAGCATTGGCGCAGCAAAAGAGACCCAGTACTTC
TRBV6-1	-	-	TRBJ2-1	15	CASSEVISLDNEQFF	TGTGCCAGCAGTGAAGTTATTTCCCTTGACAATGAGCAGTTCTTC
TRBV9	-	-	TRBJ1-4	14	CASSYVPNGEKLFF	TGTGCCAGCAGCTACGTGCCCAACGGGGAAAAACTGTTTTTT
TRBV28	TRBD1	-	TRBJ1-6	13	CASTGGVNSPLHF	TGTGCCAGCACAGGGGGGGTTAATTCACCCCTCCACTTT
TRBV19	TRBD2	-	TRBJ2-1	15	CASNGGGAADNEQFF	TGTGCCAGTAACGGCGGGGGGGCAGCTGACAATGAGCAGTTCTTC
TRBV20-1	-	-	TRBJ2-7	14	CSASSSDVGHEQYF	TGCAGTGCTAGCTCTAGCGATGTTGGGCACGAGCAGTACTTC
TRBV20-1	-	few	TRBJ1-5	12	CSARDVLQPQHF	TGCAGTGCTAGAGACGTTTTGCAGCCCCAGCATTTT
TRBV5-1	TRBD1	few	TRBJ2-1	16	CASSLPGQGLYNEQFF	TGCGCCAGCAGTTTGCCCGGACAGGGTTTGTACAATGAGCAGTTCTTC
TRBV6-2/TRBV6-3	-	-	TRBJ2-1	11	CASSYLREQFF	TGTGCCAGCAGTTACCTCCGGGAGCAGTTCTTC
TRBV4-1	TRBD1	-	TRBJ1-5	15	CASSLRGIGNQPQHF	TGCGCCAGCAGCCTCAGGGGGATCGGCAATCAGCCCCAGCATTTT
TRBV4-3	-	many	TRBJ2-1	16	CASSQEVGYSYNEQFF	TGCGCCAGCAGCCAAGAAGTAGGCTACTCCTACAATGAGCAGTTCTTC
TRBV5-6	-	-	TRBJ1-1	16	CASSLSYGRVNTEAFF	TGTGCCAGCAGCCTTTCATACGGCCGAGTGAACACTGAAGCTTTCTTT
TRBV9	-	few	TRBJ2-5	15	CASSVEPASLETQYF	TGTGCCAGCAGCGTTGAGCCCGCTAGCTTGGAGACCCAGTACTTC
TRBV18	TRBD2	few	TRBJ2-1	16	CAISPPSGGFLYEQFF	TGTGCCATCTCACCACCGAGCGGGGGTTTTTTGTATGAGCAGTTCTTC
TRBV5-1	-	-	TRBJ2-7	15	CASSLEGLSLLEQYF	TGCGCCAGCAGCTTGGAAGGACTTTCCTTGCTCGAGCAGTACTTC
TRBV3-1	-	-	TRBJ2-3	13	CASSRPQGDTQYF	TGTGCCAGCAGCCGACCGCAGGGGGATACGCAGTATTTT
TRBV5-1	-	-	TRBJ2-5	13	CASSPRPAETQYF	TGCGCCAGCAGCCCGAGGCCTGCGGAGACCCAGTACTTC
TRBV6-2/TRBV6-3	TRBD2	once	TRBJ2-1	15	CASSLSGGAYSGQFF	TGTGCCAGCAGCCTCAGCGGGGGGGCCTATAGTGGGCAGTTCTTC
TRBV5-1	-	few	TRBJ2-3	15	CASSLGGDTAGTQYF	TGCGCCAGCAGCTTGGGGGGAGACACTGCCGGGACGCAGTATTTT
TRBV19	TRBD1	-	TRBJ2-5	15	CASSPPDRGPETQYF	TGTGCCAGTAGTCCCCCGGACAGGGGGCCGGAGACCCAGTACTTC
TRBV6-2/TRBV6-3	-	-	TRBJ2-5	15	CASTPHRGGQETQYF	TGTGCCAGCACTCCCCATAGGGGGGGCCAAGAGACCCAGTACTTC
TRBV28	TRBD1	few	TRBJ1-2	14	CASSLWQGAGGYTF	TGTGCCAGCAGTTTATGGCAGGGGGCGGGTGGCTACACCTTC
TRBV4-3	-	-	TRBJ2-1	15	CASSQETISYNEQFF	TGCGCCAGCAGCCAAGAGACGATCTCCTACAATGAGCAGTTCTTC
TRBV29-1	-	-	TRBJ2-7	13	CSVAAGCPYEQYF	TGCAGCGTTGCAGCAGGTTGCCCCTACGAGCAGTACTTC
TRBV5-1	-	-	TRBJ2-5	16	CASSLGKAERGETQYF	TGCGCCAGCAGCCTGGGGAAAGCGGAAAGGGGGGAGACCCAGTACTTC